This TCR beta chain was obtained from a study of monozygotic twins with cystic fibrosis. Overall study: With approximately 15 PCR cycles, barcoded libraries came from around 3 micrograms of fragmented DNA. General study results and limits: Shared CDR3 numbers were not associated with age, concordance or severity. The repertoire was suggested to be naive-dominated, clonality median approximately 0.0098. Nucleotide-identical clonotype sharing was significantly higher within monozygotic CF twin pairs than between unrelated CF individuals.

Deletions cut 5 bases from V and 6 bases from J, with 14 bases between. This CDR3 comprises 13 residues. Germline assignment: CDR1 SGHNT and CDR2 YYREEE (reference sequence). To note about this clone: The antigen is undetermined.

Profiled with immunoSEQ multiplex PCR; TCRdb holds only in-frame clones, not every one. The sample includes tens of thousands of clones, approximately 96% of them seen just once. Material for sequencing was blood. The clonotype originates from a girl aged 2 to 9 with cystic fibrosis. The chain employs TRBV5-4 and TRBJ1-2; D remains unclear. In DNA form, the CDR3 reads TGTGCCAGCAGATCAAGCCCCTTAGATGGCTACACCTTC. Translating gives CASRSSPLDGYTF.